This TCR beta chain was profiled in a study of patients and donors after allogeneic stem cell transplantation. The CDR3 covers 17 residues. V lost 0 bases, J lost 4 bases, and 18 bases lay in between. The V gene's germline CDR1 is LGHDT and CDR2 YNNKEL (reference sequence). The sample holds a few counts of this clonotype. Using its own MiXCR run on the RT-PCR reads, TCRdb lists one record per CDR3 protein. The sample shows 57,000 or so distinct CDR3 sequences, 10% to 15% of them seen only once. Sample: blood, either unsorted or a sorted T cell fraction (not recorded which). The TCR sequence derives from a human donor who was either an allogeneic HSCT recipient or a stem cell or donor lymphocyte infusion donor (not recorded which). It is not recorded whose cells these are; they may come from a transplant donor. The rearrangement joins TRBV3-1 to TRBJ2-5; D is ambiguous. The CDR3 DNA is TGTGCCAGCAGCCAAGATGTCCAGTCCTTTTGGGGAGAGACCCAGTACTTC. Protein: CASSQDVQSFWGETQYF.